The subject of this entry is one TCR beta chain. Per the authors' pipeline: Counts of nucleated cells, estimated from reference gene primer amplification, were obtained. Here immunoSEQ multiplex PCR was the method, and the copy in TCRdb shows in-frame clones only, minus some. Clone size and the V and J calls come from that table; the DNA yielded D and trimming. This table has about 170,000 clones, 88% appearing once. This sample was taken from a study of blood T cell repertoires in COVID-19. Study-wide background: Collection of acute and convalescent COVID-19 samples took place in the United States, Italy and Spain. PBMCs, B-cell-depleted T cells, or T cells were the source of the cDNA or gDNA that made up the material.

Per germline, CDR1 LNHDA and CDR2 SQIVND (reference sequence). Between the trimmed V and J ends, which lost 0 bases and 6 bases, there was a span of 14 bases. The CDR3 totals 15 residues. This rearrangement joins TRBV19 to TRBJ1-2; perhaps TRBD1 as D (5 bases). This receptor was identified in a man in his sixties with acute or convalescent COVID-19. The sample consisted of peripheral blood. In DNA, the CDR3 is TGTGCCAGTAGTATAGACGCGGGGCAGGGAGATGGCTACACCTTC. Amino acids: CASSIDAGQGDGYTF. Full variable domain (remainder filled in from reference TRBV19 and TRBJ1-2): DGGITQSPKYLFRKEGQNVTLSCEQNLNHDAMYWYRQDPGQGLRLIYYSQIVNDFQKGDIAEGYSVSREKKESFPLTVTSAQKNPTAFYLCASSIDAGQGDGYTFGSGTRLTVV.